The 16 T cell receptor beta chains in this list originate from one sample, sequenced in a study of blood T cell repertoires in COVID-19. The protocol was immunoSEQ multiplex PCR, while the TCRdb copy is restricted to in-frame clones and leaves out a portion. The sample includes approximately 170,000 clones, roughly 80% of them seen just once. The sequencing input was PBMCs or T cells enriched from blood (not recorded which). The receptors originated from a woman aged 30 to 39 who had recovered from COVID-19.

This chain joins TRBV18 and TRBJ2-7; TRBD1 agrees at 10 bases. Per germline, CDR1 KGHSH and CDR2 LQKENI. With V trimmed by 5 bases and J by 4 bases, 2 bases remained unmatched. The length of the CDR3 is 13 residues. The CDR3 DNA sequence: TGTGCCAGCTCATGGGACAGGGGTTACGAGCAGTACGTC. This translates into CASSWDRGYEQYV.

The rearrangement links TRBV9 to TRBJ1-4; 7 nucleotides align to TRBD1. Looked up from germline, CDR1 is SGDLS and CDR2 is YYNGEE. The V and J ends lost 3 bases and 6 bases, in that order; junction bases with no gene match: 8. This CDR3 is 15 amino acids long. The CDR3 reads CASSGYTGDDEKLFF. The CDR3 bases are TGTGCCAGCAGCGGCTACACAGGGGATGATGAAAAACTGTTTTTT.

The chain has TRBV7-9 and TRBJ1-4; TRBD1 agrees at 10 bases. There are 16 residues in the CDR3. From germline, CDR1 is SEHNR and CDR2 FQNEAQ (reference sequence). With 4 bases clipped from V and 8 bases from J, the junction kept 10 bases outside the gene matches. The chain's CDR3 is CASSSPRQGAGEKLFF. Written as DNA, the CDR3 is TGTGCCAGCAGCTCGCCTCGACAGGGGGCGGGCGAAAAACTGTTTTTT. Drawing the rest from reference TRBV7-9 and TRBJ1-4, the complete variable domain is DTGVSQNPRHKITKRGQNVTFRCDPISEHNRLYWYRQTLGQGPEFLTYFQNEAQLEKSRLLSDRFSAERPKGSFSTLEIQRTEQGDSAMYLCASSSPRQGAGEKLFFGSGTQLSVL.

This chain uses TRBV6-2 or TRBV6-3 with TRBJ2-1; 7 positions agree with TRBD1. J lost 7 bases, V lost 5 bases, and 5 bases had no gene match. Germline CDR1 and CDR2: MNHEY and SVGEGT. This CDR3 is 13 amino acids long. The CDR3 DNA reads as TGTGCCAGCAGTATGAACAGGGGAAATGAGCAGTTCTTC. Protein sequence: CASSMNRGNEQFF.

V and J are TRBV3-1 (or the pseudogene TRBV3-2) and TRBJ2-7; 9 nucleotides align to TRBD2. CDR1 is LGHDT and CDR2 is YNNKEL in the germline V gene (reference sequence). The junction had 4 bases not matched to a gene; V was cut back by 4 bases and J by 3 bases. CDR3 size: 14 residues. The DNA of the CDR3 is TGTGCCAGCAGCCCTGGACTAGCGAGCTACGAGCAGTACGTC. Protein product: CASSPGLASYEQYV.

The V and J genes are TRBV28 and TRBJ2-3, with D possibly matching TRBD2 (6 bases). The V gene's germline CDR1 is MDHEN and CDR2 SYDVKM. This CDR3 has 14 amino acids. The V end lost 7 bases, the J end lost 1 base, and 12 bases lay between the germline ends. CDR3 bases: TGTGCCAGCACATTGGGGGGAGGCACAGATACGCAGTATTTT. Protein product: CASTLGGGTDTQYF.

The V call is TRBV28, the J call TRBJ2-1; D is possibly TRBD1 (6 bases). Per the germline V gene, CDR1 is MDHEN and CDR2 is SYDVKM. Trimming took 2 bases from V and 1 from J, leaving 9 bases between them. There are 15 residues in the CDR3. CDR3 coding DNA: TGTGCCAGCAGTTTAGGCAGGGGATCCTACAATGAGCAGTTCTTC. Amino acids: CASSLGRGSYNEQFF.

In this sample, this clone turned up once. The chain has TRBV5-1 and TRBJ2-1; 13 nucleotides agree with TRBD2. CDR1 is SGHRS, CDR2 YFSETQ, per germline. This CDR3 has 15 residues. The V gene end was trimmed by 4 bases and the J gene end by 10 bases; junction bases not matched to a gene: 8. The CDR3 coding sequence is TGCGCCAGCAGCCTTACTAGCGGGGGGGCCTACGAGCAGTTCTTC. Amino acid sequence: CASSLTSGGAYEQFF.

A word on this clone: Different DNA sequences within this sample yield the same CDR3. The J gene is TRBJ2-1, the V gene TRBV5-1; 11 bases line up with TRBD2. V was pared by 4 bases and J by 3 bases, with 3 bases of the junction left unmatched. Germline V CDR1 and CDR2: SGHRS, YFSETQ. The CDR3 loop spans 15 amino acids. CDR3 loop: CASSPGTSGYNEQFF. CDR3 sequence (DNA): TGCGCCAGCAGCCCGGGGACTAGCGGCTACAATGAGCAGTTCTTC. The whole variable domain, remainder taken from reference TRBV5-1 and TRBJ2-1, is KAGVTQTPRYLIKTRGQQVTLSCSPISGHRSVSWYQQTPGQGLQFLFEYFSETQRNKGNFPGRFSGRQFSNSRSEMNVSTLELGDSALYLCASSPGTSGYNEQFFGPGTRLTVL.

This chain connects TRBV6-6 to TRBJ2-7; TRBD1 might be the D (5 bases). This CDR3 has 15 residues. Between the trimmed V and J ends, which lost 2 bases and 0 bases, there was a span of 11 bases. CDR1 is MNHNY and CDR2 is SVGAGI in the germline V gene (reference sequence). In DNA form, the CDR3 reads TGTGCCAGCAGTTACGATCAGGGAAGCTCCTACGAGCAGTACGTC. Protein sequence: CASSYDQGSSYEQYV.

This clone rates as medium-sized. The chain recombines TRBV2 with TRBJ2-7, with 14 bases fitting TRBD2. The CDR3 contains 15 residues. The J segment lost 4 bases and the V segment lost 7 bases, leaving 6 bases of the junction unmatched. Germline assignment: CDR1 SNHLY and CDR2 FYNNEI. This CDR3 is CASMRGTSGGYEQYV. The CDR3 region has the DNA TGTGCCAGCATGAGGGGGACTAGCGGGGGTTACGAGCAGTACGTC.

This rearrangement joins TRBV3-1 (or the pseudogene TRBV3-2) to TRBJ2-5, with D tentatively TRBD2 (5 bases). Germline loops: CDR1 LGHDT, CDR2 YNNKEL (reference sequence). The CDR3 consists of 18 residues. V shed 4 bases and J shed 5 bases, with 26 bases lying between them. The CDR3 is CASSPPGWRSGMWETQYF. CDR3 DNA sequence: TGTGCCAGCAGCCCTCCCGGGTGGCGGTCCGGGATGTGGGAGACCCAGTACTTC.

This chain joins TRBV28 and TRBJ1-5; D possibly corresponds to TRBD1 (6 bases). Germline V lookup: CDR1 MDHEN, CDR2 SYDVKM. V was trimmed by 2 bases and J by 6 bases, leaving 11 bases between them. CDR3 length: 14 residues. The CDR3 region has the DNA TGTGCCAGCAGTTTAGCGGGGGCGGGTCAGCCCCAGCATTTT. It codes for CASSLAGAGQPQHF.

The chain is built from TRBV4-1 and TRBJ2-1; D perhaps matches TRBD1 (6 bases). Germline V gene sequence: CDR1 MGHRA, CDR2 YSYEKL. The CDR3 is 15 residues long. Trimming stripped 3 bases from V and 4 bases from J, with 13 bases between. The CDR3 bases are TGCGCCAGCAGCCACAGGGCAGGGGCGTACAATGAGCAGTTCTTC. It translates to CASSHRAGAYNEQFF.

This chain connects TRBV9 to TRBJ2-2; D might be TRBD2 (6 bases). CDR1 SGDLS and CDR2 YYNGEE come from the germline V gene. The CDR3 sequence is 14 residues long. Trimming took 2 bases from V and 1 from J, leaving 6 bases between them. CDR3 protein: CASSVGGNTGELFF. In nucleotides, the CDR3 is TGTGCCAGCAGCGTGGGGGGGAACACCGGGGAGCTGTTTTTT. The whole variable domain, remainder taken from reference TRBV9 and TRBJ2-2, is DSGVTQTPKHLITATGQRVTLRCSPRSGDLSVYWYQQSLDQGLQFLIQYYNGEERAKGNILERFSAQQFPDLHSELNLSSLELGDSALYFCASSVGGNTGELFFGEGSRLTVL.

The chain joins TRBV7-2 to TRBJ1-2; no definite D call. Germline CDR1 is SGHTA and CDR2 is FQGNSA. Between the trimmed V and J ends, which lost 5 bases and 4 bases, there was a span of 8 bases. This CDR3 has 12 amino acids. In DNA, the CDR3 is TGTGCCAGCAGCACAACATTCTATGGCTACACCTTC. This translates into CASSTTFYGYTF.